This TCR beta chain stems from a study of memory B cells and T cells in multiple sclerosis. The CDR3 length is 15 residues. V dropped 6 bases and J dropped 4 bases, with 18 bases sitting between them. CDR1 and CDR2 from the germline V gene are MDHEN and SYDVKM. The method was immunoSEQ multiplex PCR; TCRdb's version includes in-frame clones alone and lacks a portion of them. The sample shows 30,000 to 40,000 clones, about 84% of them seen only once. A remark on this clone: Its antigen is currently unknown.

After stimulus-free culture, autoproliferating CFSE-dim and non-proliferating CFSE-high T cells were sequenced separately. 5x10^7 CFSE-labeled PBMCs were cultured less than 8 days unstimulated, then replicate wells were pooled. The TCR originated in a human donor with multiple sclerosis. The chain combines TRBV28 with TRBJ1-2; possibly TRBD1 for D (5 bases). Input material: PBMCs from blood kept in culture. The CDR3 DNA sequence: TGTGCCAGCAGGGCCCCAGGGCTTCAACCCTATGGCTACACCTTC. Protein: CASRAPGLQPYGYTF.